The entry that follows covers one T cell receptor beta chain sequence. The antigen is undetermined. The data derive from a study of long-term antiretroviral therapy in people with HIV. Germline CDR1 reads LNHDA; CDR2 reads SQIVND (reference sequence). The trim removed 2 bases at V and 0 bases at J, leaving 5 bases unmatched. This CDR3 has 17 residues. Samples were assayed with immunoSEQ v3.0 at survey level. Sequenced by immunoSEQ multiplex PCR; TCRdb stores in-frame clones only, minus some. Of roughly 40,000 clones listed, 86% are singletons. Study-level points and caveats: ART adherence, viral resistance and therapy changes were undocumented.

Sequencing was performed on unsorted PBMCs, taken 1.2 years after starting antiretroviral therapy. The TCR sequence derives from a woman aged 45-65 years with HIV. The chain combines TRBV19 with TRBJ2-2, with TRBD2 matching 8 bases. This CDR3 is CASSISRGGANTGELFF. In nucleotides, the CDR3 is TGTGCCAGTAGTATATCCCGGGGGGGCGCGAACACCGGGGAGCTGTTTTTT.